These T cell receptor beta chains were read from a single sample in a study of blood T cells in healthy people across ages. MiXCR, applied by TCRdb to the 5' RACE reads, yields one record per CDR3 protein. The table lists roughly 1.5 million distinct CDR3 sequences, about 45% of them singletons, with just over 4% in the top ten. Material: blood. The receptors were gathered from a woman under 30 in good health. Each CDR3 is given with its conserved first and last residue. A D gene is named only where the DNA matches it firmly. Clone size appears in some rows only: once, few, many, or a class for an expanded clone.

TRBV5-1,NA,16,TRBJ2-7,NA,CASSDDWALETYEQYF,TGCGCCAGCAGCGATGATTGGGCGCTAGAGACGTACGAGCAGTACTTC
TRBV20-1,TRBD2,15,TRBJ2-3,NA,CSARNPSGTTDTQYF,TGCAGTGCTAGAAATCCTAGCGGGACCACAGATACGCAGTATTTT
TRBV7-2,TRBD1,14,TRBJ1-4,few,CASSFDRATEKLFF,TGTGCCAGCAGCTTCGACAGGGCCACCGAAAAACTGTTTTTT
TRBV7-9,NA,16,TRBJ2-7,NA,CASSTRLGHSSYEQYF,TGTGCCAGCAGCACGAGACTAGGACATAGCTCCTACGAGCAGTACTTC
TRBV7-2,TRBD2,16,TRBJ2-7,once,CASSLGPTSGTYEQYF,TGTGCCAGCAGCTTAGGCCCAACTAGCGGGACCTACGAGCAGTACTTC
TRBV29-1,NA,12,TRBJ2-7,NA,CSASDRSYEQYF,TGCAGCGCCTCTGACAGATCCTACGAGCAGTACTTC
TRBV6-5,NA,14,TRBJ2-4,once,CASSMRGWKNIQYF,TGTGCCAGCAGTATGAGGGGGTGGAAAAACATTCAGTACTTC
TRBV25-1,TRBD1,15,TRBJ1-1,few,CASSSPGTVNTEAFF,TGTGCCAGCAGTTCCCCTGGGACAGTAAACACTGAAGCTTTCTTT
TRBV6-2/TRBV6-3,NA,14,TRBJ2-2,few,CASSYSEGTGELFF,TGTGCCAGCAGTTATTCGGAGGGCACCGGGGAGCTGTTTTTT
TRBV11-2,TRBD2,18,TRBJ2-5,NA,CASSPHVGLAGGEETQYF,TGTGCCAGCAGCCCCCATGTAGGACTAGCGGGAGGTGAAGAGACCCAGTACTTC
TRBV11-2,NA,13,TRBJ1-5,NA,CASSCPGAQPQHF,TGTGCCAGCAGCTGTCCAGGGGCTCAGCCCCAGCATTTT
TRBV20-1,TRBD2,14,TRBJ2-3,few,CSAREGLGQDTQYF,TGCAGTGCTAGAGAGGGACTAGGGCAAGATACGCAGTATTTT
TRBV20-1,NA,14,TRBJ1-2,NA,CSASRDWLGYGYTF,TGCAGTGCTAGCAGGGATTGGTTAGGCTATGGCTACACCTTC
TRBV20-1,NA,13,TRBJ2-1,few,CSASTGSYNEQFF,TGCAGTGCTAGCACGGGTTCCTACAATGAGCAGTTCTTC
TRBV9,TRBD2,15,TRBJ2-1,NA,CASSVGSGRNDEQFF,TGTGCCAGCAGCGTAGGCAGCGGGAGGAATGATGAGCAGTTCTTC
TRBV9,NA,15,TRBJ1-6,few,CASSTEDTSYSPLHF,TGTGCCAGCAGCACAGAGGACACAAGCTATTCACCCCTCCACTTT
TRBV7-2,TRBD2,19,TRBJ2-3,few,CASSYGLAGGKSFADTQYF,TGTGCCAGCAGTTATGGACTAGCGGGGGGGAAAAGTTTCGCAGATACGCAGTATTTT
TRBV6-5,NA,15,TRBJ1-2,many,CASSWSRTLNYGYTF,TGTGCCAGCAGTTGGTCTAGGACATTAAACTATGGCTACACCTTC
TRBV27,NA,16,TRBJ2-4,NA,CASRRLGVMAKNIQYF,TGTGCCAGCAGACGACTAGGGGTAATGGCCAAAAACATTCAGTACTTC
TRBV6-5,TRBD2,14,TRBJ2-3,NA,CASRLAEYTDTQYF,TGTGCCAGCAGGCTAGCGGAATACACAGATACGCAGTATTTT
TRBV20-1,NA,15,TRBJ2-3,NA,CSARDPRGETDMQYF,TGCAGTGCTAGAGATCCCCGCGGGGAGACAGATATGCAGTATTTT
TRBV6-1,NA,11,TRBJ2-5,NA,CASSTVETQYF,TGTGCCAGCTCTACCGTCGAGACCCAGTACTTC
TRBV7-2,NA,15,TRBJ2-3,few,CASARPAPSTDTQYF,TGTGCCAGCGCCCGGCCCGCGCCTAGCACAGATACGCAGTATTTT
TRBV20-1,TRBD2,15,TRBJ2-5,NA,CSAEASGRAWETQYF,TGCAGTGCAGAAGCTAGCGGGAGGGCCTGGGAGACCCAGTACTTC
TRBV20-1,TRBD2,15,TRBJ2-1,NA,CSAVLGLAEVNEQFF,TGCAGTGCGGTGTTGGGACTAGCGGAAGTGAATGAGCAGTTCTTC
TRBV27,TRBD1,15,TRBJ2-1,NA,CASSLKGTGYHEQFF,TGTGCCAGCAGTTTAAAAGGGACAGGGTATCATGAGCAGTTCTTC
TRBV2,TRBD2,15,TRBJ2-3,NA,CASKTSGSYADTQYF,TGTGCCAGCAAAACTAGCGGGAGTTATGCAGATACGCAGTATTTT
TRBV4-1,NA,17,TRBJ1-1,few,CASRAYRVKDVRTEAFF,TGCGCCAGCCGGGCCTACAGGGTGAAAGATGTTCGTACTGAAGCTTTCTTT
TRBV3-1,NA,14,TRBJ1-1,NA,CASSQAVKGPEAFF,TGTGCCAGCAGCCAAGCTGTCAAGGGACCTGAAGCTTTCTTT
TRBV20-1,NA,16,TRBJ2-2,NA,CSARAGWRSNTGELFF,TGCAGTGCTAGAGCGGGTTGGCGTTCGAACACCGGGGAGCTGTTTTTT
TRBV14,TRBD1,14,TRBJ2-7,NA,CASSQRVRGREQYF,TGTGCCAGCAGCCAGAGAGTAAGGGGGCGCGAGCAGTACTTC
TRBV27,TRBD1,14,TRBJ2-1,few,CASSADRGYDEQFF,TGTGCCAGCAGTGCGGACAGGGGATACGATGAGCAGTTCTTC
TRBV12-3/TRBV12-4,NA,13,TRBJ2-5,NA,CASSPQGLETQYF,TGTGCCAGCAGCCCCCAGGGTTTGGAGACCCAGTACTTC
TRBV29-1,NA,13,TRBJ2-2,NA,CSVVPINTGELFF,TGCAGCGTTGTACCGATCAACACCGGGGAGCTGTTTTTT
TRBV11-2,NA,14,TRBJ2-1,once,CASSLVPKYNEQFF,TGTGCCAGCAGCTTAGTCCCGAAGTACAATGAGCAGTTCTTC
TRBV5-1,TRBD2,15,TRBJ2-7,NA,CASSSTSGGIYEQYF,TGCGCCAGCAGCTCGACTAGCGGGGGGATCTACGAGCAGTACTTC
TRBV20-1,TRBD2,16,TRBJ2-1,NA,CSARDQLAVFYNEQFF,TGCAGTGCTAGAGATCAGCTAGCGGTTTTCTACAATGAGCAGTTCTTC
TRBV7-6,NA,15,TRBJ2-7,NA,CASSLEQATTYEQYF,TGTGCCAGCAGCTTAGAGCAGGCTACCACCTACGAGCAGTACTTC
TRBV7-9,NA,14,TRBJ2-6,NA,CASSSMSGANVLTF,TGTGCCAGCAGTTCCATGTCTGGGGCCAACGTCCTGACTTTC
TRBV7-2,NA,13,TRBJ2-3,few,CASSQGHADTQYF,TGTGCCAGCAGCCAAGGACATGCAGATACGCAGTATTTT
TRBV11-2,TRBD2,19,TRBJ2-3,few,CASSSRAGLAGAHTDTQYF,TGTGCCAGCAGCTCCCGGGCGGGACTAGCGGGGGCTCACACAGATACGCAGTATTTT